The sequence of this TCR beta chain was determined in a study of PD-L1 blockade in urothelial cancer. Clones were sequenced by immunoSEQ multiplex PCR, and TCRdb holds only the in-frame ones, with some missing. The sample records tens of thousands of clones, 86% being singletons. This clone was seen a handful of times. The CDR3 is 15 amino acids. Unmatched junction bases numbered 5, after V lost 0 bases and J lost 9 bases. Germline values: CDR1 LNHDA, CDR2 SQIVND (reference sequence). This clonotype originated in a man in his 60s with urothelial cancer. The source was PBMCs, collected around atezolizumab (anti-PD-L1) treatment. The J gene is TRBJ1-6, the V gene TRBV19, with 7 bases that match TRBD1. CDR3 in amino acids: CASSIDRYRGSPLHF. Written as DNA, the CDR3 is TGTGCCAGTAGTATAGATAGGTACAGGGGTTCACCCCTCCACTTT.